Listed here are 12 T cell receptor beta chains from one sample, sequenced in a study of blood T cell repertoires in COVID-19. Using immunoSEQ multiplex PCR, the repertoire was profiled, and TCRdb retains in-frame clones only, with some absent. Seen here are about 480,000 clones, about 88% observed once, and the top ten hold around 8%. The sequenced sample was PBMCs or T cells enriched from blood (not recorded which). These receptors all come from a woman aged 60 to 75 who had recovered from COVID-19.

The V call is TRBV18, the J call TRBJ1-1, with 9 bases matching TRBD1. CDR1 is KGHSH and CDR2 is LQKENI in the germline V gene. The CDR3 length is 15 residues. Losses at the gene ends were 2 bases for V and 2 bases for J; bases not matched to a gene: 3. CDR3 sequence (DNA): TGTGCCAGCTCACCAACGGACAGGGGTAACACTGAAGCTTTCTTT. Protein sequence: CASSPTDRGNTEAFF.

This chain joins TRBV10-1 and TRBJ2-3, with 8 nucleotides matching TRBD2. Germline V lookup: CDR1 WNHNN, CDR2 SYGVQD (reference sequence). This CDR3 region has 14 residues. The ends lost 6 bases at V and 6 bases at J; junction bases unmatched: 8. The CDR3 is CASSNRGGPDTQYF. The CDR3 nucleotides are TGCGCCAGCAGCAACCGCGGGGGGCCGGATACGCAGTATTTT.

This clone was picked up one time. CDR3 sequence: CASSVVRAGGTDTQYF. The CDR3 DNA reads as TGTGCCAGCAGCGTAGTAAGAGCGGGGGGCACAGATACGCAGTATTTT. The chain joins TRBV9 to TRBJ2-3, with 8 bases identical to TRBD2. The junction had 4 bases not matched to a gene; V was cut back by 0 bases and J by 1 base. Per germline, CDR1 SGDLS and CDR2 YYNGEE. This CDR3 contains 16 residues.

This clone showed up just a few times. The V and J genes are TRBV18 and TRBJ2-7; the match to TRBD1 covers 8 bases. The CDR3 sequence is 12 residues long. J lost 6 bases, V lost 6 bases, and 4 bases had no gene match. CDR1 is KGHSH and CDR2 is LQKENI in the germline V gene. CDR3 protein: CASSQTGGEQYV. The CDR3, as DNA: TGTGCCAGCTCGCAAACAGGGGGCGAGCAGTACGTC.

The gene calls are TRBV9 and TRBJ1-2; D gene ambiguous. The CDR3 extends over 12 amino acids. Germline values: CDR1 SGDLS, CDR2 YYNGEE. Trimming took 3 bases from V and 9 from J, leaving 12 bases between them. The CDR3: CASSGGTRSYTF. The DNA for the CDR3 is TGTGCCAGCAGCGGAGGAACCCGGAGCTACACCTTC.

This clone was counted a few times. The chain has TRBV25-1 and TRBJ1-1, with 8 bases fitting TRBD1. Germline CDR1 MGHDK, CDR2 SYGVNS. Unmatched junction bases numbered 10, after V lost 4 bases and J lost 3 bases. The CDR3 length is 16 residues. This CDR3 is CASSASPGTGYTEAFF. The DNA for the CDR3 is TGTGCCAGCAGTGCATCTCCCGGGACAGGCTACACTGAAGCTTTCTTT.

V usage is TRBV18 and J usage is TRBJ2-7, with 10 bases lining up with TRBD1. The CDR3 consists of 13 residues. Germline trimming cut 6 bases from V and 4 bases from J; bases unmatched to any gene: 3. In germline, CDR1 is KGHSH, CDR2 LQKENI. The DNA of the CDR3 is TGTGCCAGCTCCCGGGACAGGGGTTACGAGCAGTACTTC. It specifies CASSRDRGYEQYF.

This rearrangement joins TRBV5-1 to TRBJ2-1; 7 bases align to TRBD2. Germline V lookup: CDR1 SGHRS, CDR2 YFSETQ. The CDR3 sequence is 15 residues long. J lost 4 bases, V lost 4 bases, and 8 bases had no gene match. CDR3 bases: TGCGCCAGCAGCCCGGATGGGGGGGGGTACAATGAGCAGTTCTTC. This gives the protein CASSPDGGGYNEQFF. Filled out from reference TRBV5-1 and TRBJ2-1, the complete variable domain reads KAGVTQTPRYLIKTRGQQVTLSCSPISGHRSVSWYQQTPGQGLQFLFEYFSETQRNKGNFPGRFSGRQFSNSRSEMNVSTLELGDSALYLCASSPDGGGYNEQFFGPGTRLTVL.

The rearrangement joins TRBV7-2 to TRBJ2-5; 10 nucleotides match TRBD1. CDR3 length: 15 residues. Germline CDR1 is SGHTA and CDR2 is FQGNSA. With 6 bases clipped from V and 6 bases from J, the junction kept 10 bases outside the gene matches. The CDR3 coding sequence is TGTGCCAGCAGGCCAAAGACAGGGGGCGTACAGACCCAGTACTTC. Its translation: CASRPKTGGVQTQYF.

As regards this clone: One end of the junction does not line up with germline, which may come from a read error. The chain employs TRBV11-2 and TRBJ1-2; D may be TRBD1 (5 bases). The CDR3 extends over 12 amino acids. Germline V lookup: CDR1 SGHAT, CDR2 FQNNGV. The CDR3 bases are TGTGCCAGTAGAACAGGAGTCTATGGCTACATCTTC. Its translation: CASRTGVYGYIF.

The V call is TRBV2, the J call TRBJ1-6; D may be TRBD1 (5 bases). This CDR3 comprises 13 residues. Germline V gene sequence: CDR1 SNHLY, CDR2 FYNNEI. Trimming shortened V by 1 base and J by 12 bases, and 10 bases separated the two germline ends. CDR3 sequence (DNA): TGTGCCAGCAGTGAAGGACAGCTGTTACCCCTCCACTTT. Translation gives CASSEGQLLPLHF. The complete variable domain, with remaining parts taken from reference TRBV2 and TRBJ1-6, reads EPEVTQTPSHQVTQMGQEVILRCVPISNHLYFYWYRQILGQKVEFLVSFYNNEISEKSEIFDDQFSVERPDGSNFTLKIRSTKLEDSAMYFCASSEGQLLPLHFGNGTRLTVT.

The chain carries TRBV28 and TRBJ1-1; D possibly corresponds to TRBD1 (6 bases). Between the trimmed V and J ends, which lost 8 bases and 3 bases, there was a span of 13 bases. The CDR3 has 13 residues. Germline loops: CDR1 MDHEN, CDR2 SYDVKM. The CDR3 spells CASQGWQDTEAFF. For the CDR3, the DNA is TGTGCCAGCCAGGGGTGGCAGGACACTGAAGCTTTCTTT.